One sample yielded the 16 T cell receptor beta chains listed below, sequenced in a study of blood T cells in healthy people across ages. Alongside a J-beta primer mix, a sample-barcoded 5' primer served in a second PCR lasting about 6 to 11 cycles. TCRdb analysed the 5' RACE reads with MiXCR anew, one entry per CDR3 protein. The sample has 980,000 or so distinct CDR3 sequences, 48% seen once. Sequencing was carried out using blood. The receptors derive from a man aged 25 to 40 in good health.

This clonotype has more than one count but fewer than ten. CDR3 sequence: CSARDLVTGGRQHGYTF. In DNA, the CDR3 is TGCAGTGCTAGAGATCTCGTGACAGGGGGCCGGCAGCATGGCTACACCTTC. This chain connects TRBV20-1 to TRBJ1-2, with TRBD1 identical over 10 bases. This CDR3 has 17 residues. Unmatched junction bases numbered 13, after V lost 0 bases and J lost 6 bases. CDR1 and CDR2 (germline): DFQATT, SNEGSKA (reference sequence).

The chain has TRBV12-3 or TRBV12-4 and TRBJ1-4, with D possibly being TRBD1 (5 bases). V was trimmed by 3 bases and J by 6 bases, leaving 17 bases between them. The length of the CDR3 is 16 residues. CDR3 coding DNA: TGTGCCAGCAGTTTGAGTACCGGGGGGATCGATGAAAAACTGTTTTTT. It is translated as CASSLSTGGIDEKLFF.

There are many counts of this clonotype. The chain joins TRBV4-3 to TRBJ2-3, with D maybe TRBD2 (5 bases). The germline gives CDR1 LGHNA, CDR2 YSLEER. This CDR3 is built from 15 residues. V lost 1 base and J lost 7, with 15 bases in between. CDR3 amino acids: CASSQGTSATYTQYF. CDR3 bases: TGCGCCAGCAGCCAAGGGACTTCGGCGACTTATACGCAGTATTTT.

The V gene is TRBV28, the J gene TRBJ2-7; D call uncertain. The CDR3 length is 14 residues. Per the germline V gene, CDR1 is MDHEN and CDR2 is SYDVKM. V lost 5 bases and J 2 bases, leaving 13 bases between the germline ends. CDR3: CASSPVSGAYEQYF. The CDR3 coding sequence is TGTGCCAGCAGTCCTGTAAGTGGGGCCTACGAGCAGTACTTC.

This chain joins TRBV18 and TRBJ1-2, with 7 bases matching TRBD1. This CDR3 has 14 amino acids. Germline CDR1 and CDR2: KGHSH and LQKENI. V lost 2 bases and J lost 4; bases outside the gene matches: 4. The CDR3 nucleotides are TGTGCCAGCTCACCAGGCCCAGGGGGCTATGGCTACACCTTC. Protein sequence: CASSPGPGGYGYTF.

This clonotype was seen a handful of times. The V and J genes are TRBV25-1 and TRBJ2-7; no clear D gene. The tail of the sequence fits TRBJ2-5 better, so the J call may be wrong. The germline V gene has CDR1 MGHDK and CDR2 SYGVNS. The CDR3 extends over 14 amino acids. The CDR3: CASSEYRREETQYF. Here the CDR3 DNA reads TGTGCCAGCAGTGAATATCGTCGAGAGGAGACCCAGTACTTC.

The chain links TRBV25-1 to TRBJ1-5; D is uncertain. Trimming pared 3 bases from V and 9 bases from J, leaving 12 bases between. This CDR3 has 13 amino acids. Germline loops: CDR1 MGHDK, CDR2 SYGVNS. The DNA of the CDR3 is TGTGCCAGCAGTGAGGGTGACCTCGGGCCCCAGCATTTT. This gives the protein CASSEGDLGPQHF.

In DNA, the CDR3 is TGTGCCAGCAGTGCCGGGACAGGGGGTTCCTACGAGCAGTACTTC. As protein: CASSAGTGGSYEQYF. The J gene is TRBJ2-7, the V gene TRBV6-5; the match to TRBD1 covers 11 bases. J was trimmed by 1 base and V by 5 bases; bases with no gene match: 4. Germline V lookup: CDR1 MNHEY, CDR2 SVGAGI. This CDR3 spans 15 amino acids.

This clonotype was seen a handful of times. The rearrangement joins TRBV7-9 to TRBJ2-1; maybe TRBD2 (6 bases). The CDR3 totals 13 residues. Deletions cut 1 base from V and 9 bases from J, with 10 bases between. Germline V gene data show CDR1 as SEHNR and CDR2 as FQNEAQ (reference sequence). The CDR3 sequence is CASSLDRGCEQFF. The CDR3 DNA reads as TGTGCCAGCAGCTTAGACCGGGGGTGTGAGCAGTTCTTC.

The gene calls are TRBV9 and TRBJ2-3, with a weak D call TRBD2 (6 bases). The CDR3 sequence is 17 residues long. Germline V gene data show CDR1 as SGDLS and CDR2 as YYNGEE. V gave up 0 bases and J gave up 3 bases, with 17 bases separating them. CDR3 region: CASSVVAGPLRTDTQYF. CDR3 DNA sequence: TGTGCCAGCAGCGTAGTTGCGGGGCCGTTGAGAACAGATACGCAGTATTTT.

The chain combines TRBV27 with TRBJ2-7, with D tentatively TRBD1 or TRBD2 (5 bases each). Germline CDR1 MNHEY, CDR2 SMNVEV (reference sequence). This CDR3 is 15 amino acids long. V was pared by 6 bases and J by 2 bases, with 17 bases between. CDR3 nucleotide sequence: TGTGCCAGCAGCCAGAGGGACGGCCAGACCTACGAGCAGTACTTC. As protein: CASSQRDGQTYEQYF.

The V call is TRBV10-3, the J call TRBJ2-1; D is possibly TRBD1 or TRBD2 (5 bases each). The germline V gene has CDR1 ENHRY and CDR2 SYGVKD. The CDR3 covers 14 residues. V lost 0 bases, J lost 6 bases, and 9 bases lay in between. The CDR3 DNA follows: TGTGCCATCAGTGAGTCGCAGGGACCCAATGAGCAGTTCTTC. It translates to CAISESQGPNEQFF.

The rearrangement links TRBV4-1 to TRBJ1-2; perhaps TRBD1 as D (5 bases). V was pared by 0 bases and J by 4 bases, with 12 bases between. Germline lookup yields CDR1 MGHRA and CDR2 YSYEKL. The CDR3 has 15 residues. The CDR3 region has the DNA TGCGCCAGCAGCCAAGATTCAGGGTATGGCTATGGCTACACCTTC. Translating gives CASSQDSGYGYGYTF.

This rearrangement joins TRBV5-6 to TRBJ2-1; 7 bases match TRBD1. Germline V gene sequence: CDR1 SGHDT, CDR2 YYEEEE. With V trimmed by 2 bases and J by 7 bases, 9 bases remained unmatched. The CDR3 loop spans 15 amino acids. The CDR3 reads CASSFLDRAVNEQFF. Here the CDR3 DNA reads TGTGCCAGCAGCTTTCTCGACAGGGCGGTGAATGAGCAGTTCTTC.

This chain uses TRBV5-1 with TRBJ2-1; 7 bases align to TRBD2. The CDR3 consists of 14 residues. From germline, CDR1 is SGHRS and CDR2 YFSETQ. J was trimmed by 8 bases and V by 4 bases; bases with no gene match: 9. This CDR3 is CASSVASGFHEQFF. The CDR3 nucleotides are TGCGCCAGCAGCGTCGCTAGCGGTTTCCATGAGCAGTTCTTC.

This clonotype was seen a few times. The chain's CDR3 is CSARASSGWANEQFF. CDR3 DNA sequence: TGCAGTGCTAGGGCTTCGAGCGGCTGGGCCAATGAGCAGTTCTTC. The V gene is TRBV20-1, the J gene TRBJ2-1, with D possibly being TRBD2 (5 bases). Looked up from germline, CDR1 is DFQATT and CDR2 is SNEGSKA (reference sequence). The CDR3 consists of 15 residues. V shed 3 bases and J shed 6 bases, with 18 bases lying between them.